Reported below is one T cell receptor (beta chain). These data originate in a study of blood T cell repertoires in COVID-19. J was trimmed by 5 bases and V by 0 bases; bases with no gene match: 3. The CDR3 totals 15 residues. Germline assignment: CDR1 LNHNV and CDR2 YYDKDF (reference sequence). Assay: immunoSEQ multiplex PCR; the TCRdb copy retains only in-frame clones and omits some. The sample holds roughly 100,000 clones, 60% to 85% seen once. V gene TRBV15 combines with J gene TRBJ1-1, with 10 bases fitting TRBD1. The sequence came from an elderly woman with active or convalescent COVID-19. The source material was peripheral blood. CDR3 residues: CATSRDPGQGTEAFF. In DNA form, the CDR3 reads TGTGCCACCAGCAGAGATCCGGGACAGGGGACTGAAGCTTTCTTT.